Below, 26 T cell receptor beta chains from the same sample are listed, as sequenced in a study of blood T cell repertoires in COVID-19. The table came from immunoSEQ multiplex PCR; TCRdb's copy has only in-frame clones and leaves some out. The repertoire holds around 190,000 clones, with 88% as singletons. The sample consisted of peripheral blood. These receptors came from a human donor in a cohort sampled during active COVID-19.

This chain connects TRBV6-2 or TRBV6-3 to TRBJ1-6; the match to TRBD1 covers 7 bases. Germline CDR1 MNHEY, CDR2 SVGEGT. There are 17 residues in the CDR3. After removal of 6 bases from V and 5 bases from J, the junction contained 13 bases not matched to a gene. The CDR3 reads CASSPDRARRNNSPLHF. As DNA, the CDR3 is TGTGCCAGCAGCCCTGACAGGGCTAGAAGGAATAATTCACCCCTCCACTTT.

The CDR3 DNA is TGTGCCATCAGTGATACCGGGACAGGGAGCTCTGGAAACACCATATATTTT. Protein sequence: CAISDTGTGSSGNTIYF. The V and J genes are TRBV10-3 and TRBJ1-3; 9 bases match TRBD1. The CDR3 runs to 17 residues. Trimming cost V 3 bases and J 0 bases; bases outside gene matches: 6. The germline gives CDR1 ENHRY, CDR2 SYGVKD.

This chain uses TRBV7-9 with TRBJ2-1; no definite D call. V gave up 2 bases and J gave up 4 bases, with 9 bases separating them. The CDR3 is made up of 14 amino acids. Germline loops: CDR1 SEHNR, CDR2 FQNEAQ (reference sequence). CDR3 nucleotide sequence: TGTGCCAGCAGCTTAAGTAGAGATTACAATGAGCAGTTCTTC. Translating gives CASSLSRDYNEQFF. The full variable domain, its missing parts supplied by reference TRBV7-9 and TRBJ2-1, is DTGVSQNPRHKITKRGQNVTFRCDPISEHNRLYWYRQTLGQGPEFLTYFQNEAQLEKSRLLSDRFSAERPKGSFSTLEIQRTEQGDSAMYLCASSLSRDYNEQFFGPGTRLTVL.

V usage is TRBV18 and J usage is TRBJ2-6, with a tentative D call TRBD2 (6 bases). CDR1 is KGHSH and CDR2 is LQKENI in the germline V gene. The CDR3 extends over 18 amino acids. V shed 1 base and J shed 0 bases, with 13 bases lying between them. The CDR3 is CASSPRAGLDSGANVLTF. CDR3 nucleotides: TGTGCCAGCTCACCACGGGCGGGGCTAGACTCTGGGGCCAACGTCCTGACTTTC.

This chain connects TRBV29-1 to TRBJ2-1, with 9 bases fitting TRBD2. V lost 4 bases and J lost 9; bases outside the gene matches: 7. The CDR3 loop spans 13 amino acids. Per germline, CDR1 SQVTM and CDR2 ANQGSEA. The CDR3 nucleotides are TGCAGCGTTGGAGGGCGGGGGGGGATTGAGCAGTTCTTC. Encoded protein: CSVGGRGGIEQFF.

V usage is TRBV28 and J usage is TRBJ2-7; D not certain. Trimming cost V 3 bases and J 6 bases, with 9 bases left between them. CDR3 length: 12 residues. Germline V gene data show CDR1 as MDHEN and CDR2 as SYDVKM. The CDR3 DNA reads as TGTGCCAGCAGTTTTGTTCCGTCCGAGCAGTACTTC. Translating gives CASSFVPSEQYF.

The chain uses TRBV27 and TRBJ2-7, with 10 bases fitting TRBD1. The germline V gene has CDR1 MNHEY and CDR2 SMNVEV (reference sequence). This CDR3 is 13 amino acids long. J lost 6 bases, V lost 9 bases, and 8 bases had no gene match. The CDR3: CASSRTGGREQYF. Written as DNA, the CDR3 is TGTGCCAGTTCAAGGACAGGGGGTCGCGAGCAGTACTTC.

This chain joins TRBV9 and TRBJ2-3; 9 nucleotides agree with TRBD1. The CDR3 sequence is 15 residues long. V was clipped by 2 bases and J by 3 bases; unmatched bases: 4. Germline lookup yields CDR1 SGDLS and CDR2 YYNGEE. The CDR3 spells CASSVRGQGTDTQYF. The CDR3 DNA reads TGTGCCAGCAGCGTGAGAGGACAGGGGACAGATACGCAGTATTTT.

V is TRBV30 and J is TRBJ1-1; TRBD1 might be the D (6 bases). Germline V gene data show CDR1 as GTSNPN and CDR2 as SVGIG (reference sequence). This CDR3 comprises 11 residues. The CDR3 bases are TGTGCTAACTCAGGGGTGGATGAAGCTTTCTTT. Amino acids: CANSGVDEAFF. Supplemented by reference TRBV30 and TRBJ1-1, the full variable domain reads SQTIHQWPATLVQPVGSPLSLECTVEGTSNPNLYWYRQAAGRGLQLLFYSVGIGQISSEVPQNLSASRPQDRQFILSSKKLLLSDSGFYLCANSGVDEAFFGQGTRLTVV.

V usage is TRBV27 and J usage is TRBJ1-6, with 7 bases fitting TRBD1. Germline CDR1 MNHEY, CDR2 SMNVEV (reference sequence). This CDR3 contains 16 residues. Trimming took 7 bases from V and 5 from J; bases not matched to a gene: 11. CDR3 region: CASTDEKQGNNSPLHF. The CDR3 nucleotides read TGTGCCAGCACAGACGAAAAACAGGGGAATAATTCACCCCTCCACTTT.

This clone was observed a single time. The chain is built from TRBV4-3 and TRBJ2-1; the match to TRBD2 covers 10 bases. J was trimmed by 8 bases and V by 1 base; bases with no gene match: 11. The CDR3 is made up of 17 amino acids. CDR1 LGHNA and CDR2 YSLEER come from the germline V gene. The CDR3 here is CASSQGIGAGGRDEQFF. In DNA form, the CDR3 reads TGCGCCAGCAGCCAAGGAATAGGAGCGGGGGGGCGGGATGAGCAGTTCTTC.

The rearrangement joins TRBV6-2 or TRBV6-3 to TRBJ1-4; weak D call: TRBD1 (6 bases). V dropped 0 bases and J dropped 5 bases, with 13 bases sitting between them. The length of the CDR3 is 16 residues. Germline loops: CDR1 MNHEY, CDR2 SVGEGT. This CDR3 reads CASSYSMDSRNEKLFF. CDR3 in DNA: TGTGCCAGCAGTTACTCGATGGACAGCCGGAATGAAAAACTGTTTTTT.

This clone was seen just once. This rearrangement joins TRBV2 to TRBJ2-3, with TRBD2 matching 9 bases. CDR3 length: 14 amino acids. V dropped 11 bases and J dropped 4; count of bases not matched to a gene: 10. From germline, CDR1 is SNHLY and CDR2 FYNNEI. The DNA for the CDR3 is TGTGCCGCGGGTGGTAGCGGGAGCCCAGATACGCAGTATTTT. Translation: CAAGGSGSPDTQYF.

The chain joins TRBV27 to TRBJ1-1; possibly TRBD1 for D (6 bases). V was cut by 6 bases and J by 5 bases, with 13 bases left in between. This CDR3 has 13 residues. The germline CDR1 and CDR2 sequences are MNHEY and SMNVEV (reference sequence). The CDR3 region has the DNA TGTGCCAGCAGGTACAGGGCACTTACTGAAGCTTTCTTT. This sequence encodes CASRYRALTEAFF.

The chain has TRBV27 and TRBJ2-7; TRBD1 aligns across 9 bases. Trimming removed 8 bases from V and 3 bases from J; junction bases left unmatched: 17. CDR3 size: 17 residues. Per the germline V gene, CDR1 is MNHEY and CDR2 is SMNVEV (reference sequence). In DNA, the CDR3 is TGTGCCAGCTTTAGATTGTATGGGGGACAGGGTTACTACGAGCAGTACTTC. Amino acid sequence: CASFRLYGGQGYYEQYF.

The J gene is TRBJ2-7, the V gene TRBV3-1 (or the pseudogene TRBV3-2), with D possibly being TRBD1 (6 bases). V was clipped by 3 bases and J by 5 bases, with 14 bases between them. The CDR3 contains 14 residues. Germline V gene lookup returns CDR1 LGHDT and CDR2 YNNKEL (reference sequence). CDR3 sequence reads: CASSHRTEGHEQYF. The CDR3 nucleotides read TGTGCCAGCAGCCATCGGACAGAGGGCCACGAGCAGTACTTC.

This CDR3 is CASRGRNNEQFF. In DNA form, the CDR3 reads TGTGCCTCTCGGGGGAGGAACAATGAGCAGTTCTTC. The chain links TRBV3-1 (or the pseudogene TRBV3-2) to TRBJ2-1, with a possible D match to TRBD2 (6 bases). This CDR3 is 12 amino acids long. Trimming pared 11 bases from V and 5 bases from J, leaving 13 bases between. CDR1 is LGHDT and CDR2 is YNNKEL in the germline V gene (reference sequence).

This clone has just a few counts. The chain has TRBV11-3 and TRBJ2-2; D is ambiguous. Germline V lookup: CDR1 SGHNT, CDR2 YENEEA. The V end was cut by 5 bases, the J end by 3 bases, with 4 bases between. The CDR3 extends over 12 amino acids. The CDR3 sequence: CASSPYTGELFF. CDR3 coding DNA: TGTGCCAGCAGCCCATACACCGGGGAGCTGTTTTTT.

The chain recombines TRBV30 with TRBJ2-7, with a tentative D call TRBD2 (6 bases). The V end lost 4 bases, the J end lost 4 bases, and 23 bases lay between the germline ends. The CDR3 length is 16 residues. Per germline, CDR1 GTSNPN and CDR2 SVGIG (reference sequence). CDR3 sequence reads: CAWNPIGLQGGYEQYF. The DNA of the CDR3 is TGTGCCTGGAATCCAATCGGTTTGCAGGGAGGTTACGAGCAGTACTTC. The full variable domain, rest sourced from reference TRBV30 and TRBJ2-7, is SQTIHQWPATLVQPVGSPLSLECTVEGTSNPNLYWYRQAAGRGLQLLFYSVGIGQISSEVPQNLSASRPQDRQFILSSKKLLLSDSGFYLCAWNPIGLQGGYEQYFGPGTRLTVT.

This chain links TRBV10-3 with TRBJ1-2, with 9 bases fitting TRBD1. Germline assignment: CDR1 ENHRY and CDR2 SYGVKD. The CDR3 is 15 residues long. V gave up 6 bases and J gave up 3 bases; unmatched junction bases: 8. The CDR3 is CAIRRTGGEDYGYTF. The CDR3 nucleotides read TGTGCCATCAGGCGCACAGGGGGCGAAGACTATGGCTACACCTTC.

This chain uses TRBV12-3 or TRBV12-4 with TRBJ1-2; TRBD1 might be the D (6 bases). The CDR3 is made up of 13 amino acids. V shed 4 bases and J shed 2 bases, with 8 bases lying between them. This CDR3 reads CASSWTENYGYTF. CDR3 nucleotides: TGTGCCAGCAGTTGGACAGAGAACTATGGCTACACCTTC.

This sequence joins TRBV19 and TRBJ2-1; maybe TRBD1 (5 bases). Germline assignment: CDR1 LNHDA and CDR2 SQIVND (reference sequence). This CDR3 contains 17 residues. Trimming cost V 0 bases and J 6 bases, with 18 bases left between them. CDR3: CASSIDPAQGQLNEQFF. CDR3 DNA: TGTGCCAGTAGTATAGATCCCGCGCAGGGTCAACTCAATGAGCAGTTCTTC.

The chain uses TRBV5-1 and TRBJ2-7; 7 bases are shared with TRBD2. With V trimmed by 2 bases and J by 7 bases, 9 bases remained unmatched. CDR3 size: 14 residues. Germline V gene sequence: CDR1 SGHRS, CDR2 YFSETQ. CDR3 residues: CASSFRSAGREQYF. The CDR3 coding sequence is TGCGCCAGCAGCTTTCGTTCAGCGGGGAGGGAGCAGTACTTC.

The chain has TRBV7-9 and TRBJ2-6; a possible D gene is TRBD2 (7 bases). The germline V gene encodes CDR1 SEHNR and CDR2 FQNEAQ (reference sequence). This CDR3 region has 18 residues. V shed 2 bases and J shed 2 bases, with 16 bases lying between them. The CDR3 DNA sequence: TGTGCCAGCAGCTTAAGCCGGGGGGCTATACCTGGGGCCAACGTCCTGACTTTC. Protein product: CASSLSRGAIPGANVLTF. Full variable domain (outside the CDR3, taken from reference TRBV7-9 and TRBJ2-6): DTGVSQNPRHKITKRGQNVTFRCDPISEHNRLYWYRQTLGQGPEFLTYFQNEAQLEKSRLLSDRFSAERPKGSFSTLEIQRTEQGDSAMYLCASSLSRGAIPGANVLTFGAGSRLTVL.

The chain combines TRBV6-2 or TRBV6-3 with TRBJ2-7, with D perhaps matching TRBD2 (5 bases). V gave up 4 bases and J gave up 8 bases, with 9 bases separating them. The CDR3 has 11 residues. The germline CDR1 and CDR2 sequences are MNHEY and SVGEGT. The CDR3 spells CASSLSGQQYF. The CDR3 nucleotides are TGTGCCAGCAGTTTAAGCGGACAGCAGTACTTC.

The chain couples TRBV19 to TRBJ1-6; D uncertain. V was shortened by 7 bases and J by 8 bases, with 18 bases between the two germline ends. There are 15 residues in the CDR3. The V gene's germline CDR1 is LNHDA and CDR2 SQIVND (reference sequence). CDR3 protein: CASTTSGGYHSPLHF. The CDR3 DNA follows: TGTGCCAGTACCACGTCAGGAGGTTATCATTCACCCCTCCACTTT.